The present entry profiles one T cell receptor beta chain with its context. In the original processing: By means of reference gene primer amplification, nucleated cell counts were estimated. Libraries were prepared by immunoSEQ multiplex PCR; TCRdb keeps only in-frame clonotypes and omits some of them. V, J and clone size are those of that table, while D and trimming were read from the DNA. This sample yields some 230,000 clones, of which around four fifths are seen a single time; 4.5% to 5.5% belongs to the top ten. The data are from a study of blood T cell repertoires in COVID-19. Looking at the study overall: The United States, Italy and Spain provided the acute and convalescent COVID-19 samples. The cDNA or gDNA used as material had been derived from T cells, B-cell-depleted T cells, or PBMCs.

CDR1 and CDR2 (germline): MNHEY, SMNVEV (reference sequence). The CDR3 consists of 12 residues. Trimming shortened V by 2 bases and J by 6 bases, and 6 bases separated the two germline ends. This chain links TRBV27 with TRBJ2-3; D gene ambiguous. The sequence came from an older woman who had recovered from COVID-19. Sequenced material: peripheral blood. CDR3 coding DNA: TGTGCCAGCAGTTTAACCGCGGATACGCAGTATTTT. Its protein is CASSLTADTQYF.